This TCR beta chain was profiled in a study of blood T cell repertoires in COVID-19. Turning to the study itself: Acute and convalescent COVID-19 samples came from the United States, Italy and Spain. Nucleic acid was either cDNA or gDNA, and it came from T cells, B-cell-depleted T cells, or PBMCs.

The CDR3 loop spans 12 amino acids. The V end lost 5 bases, the J end lost 5 bases, and 9 bases lay between the germline ends. Per germline, CDR1 PRHDT and CDR2 FYEKMQ (reference sequence). In the source study's methods: Estimation of nucleated cell counts relied on the amplification of reference gene primers. Produced via immunoSEQ multiplex PCR; TCRdb's table is partial and in-frame only. V, J and clone size are taken as reported in that table, and D and trimming were inferred from the DNA itself. Found here are about 80,000 clones, around 79% of them singletons; the top ten hold 5.7%. This clone turned up a few times.

The receptor was derived from a man aged 50 to 59 with active or convalescent COVID-19. Sequenced sample: peripheral blood. The chain employs TRBV13 and TRBJ1-2; the D gene is possibly TRBD1 (6 bases). In DNA, the CDR3 is TGTGCCAGCAGCCGACAGGATTATGGCTACACCTTC. Its translation: CASSRQDYGYTF.